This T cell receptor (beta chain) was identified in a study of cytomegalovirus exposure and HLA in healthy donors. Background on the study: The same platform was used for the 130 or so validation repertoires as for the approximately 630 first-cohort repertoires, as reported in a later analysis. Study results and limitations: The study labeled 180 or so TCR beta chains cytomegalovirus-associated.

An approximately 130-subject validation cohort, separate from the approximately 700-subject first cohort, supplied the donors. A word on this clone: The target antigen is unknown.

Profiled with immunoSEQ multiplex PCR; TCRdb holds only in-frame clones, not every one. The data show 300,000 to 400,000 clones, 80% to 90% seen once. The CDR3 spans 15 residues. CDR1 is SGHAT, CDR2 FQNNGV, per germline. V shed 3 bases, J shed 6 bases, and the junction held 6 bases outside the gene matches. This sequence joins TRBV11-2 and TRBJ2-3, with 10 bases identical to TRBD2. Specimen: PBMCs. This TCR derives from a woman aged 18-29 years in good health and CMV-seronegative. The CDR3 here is CASSFALAGRDTQYF. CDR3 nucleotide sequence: TGTGCCAGCAGCTTCGCACTAGCGGGGAGGGATACGCAGTATTTT.